This paragraph covers one TCR beta chain sequence. Its antigen remains unidentified. This sample stems from a study of persistence of HIV-infected CD4 T cells. The wider study: Two participants gave one leukapheresis sample; others gave up to about 180 mL blood repeatedly.

Germline V gives CDR1 MNHNS, CDR2 SASEGT. V trimming: 0 bases; J trimming: 2 bases; junction bases outside the gene matches: 3. There are 15 residues in the CDR3. Overlapping HIV-1 Gag 15-mer peptides at 1 ug per peptide per mL were used. Responding CD4+ T cells were sorted by upregulation of both CD40 ligand and CD69. Plasma HIV-1 RNA stayed below 50 copies/mL for at least 4 years. Inclusion required CMV-positive serology and CD4+ counts above 400 cells/uL. This was the immunoSEQ version 4 assay in survey mode. Profiling relied on immunoSEQ multiplex PCR, and the TCRdb table lists in-frame clones only, not all of them. Among under 40,000 clones, 70% were seen once, and the ten largest hold roughly 1.4%.

The chain is built from TRBV6-1 and TRBJ2-7, with 8 bases lining up with TRBD1. The receptor comes from an adult man with HIV who was CMV-seropositive. The sample in question was CD4+ T cells sorted from PBMCs after 18-hour stimulation, obtained from a patient who received antiretroviral therapy. The CDR3, as DNA: TGTGCCAGCAGTGAAGCGCCAGGGGGCCCCTACGAGCAGTACTTC. Translated, it gives CASSEAPGGPYEQYF.